This T cell receptor (beta chain) was observed in a study of control samples from healthy donors and cancer patients (dated by TCRdb to 2019 to 2021). The germline V gene (reference sequence) provides CDR1 MNHEY and CDR2 SMNVEV. V is shortened by 5 bases, J by 7 bases, and the region joining them spans 20 bases. The CDR3 runs 15 residues from the cysteine to the phenylalanine. Only CDR3 DNA remains: 45 bases, in frame from the first base. Turning to this clone: The antigen it binds to is not known. Base qualities are not at hand, and no much larger clone is one base apart.

Libraries were made using the immunoSEQ multiplex PCR assay. TCRdb stores this immuneACCESS table with in-frame sequences only. Part of the clones is absent; in the studies checked, under half of the shortfall reflects unresolved V genes, and no reason is known for the rest. The sample table contains approximately 90,000 clones; only one count was recorded for approximately 84% of them. The ten largest clones represent roughly 40% of the sample. The receptor chain draws on TRBV27 and TRBJ1-2; TRBD1 is a weak D gene call, 5 bases matching. The sequenced sample was PBMCs. This clonotype was obtained from a man between 65 and 85 years old with lung cancer. DNA sequence: TGTGCCAGCAGTCCCCGGGGGGACGGCAAAACTGGCTACACCTTC. Its protein product is CASSPRGDGKTGYTF.